One and the same sample provided the 14 T cell receptor beta chains below, sequenced in a study of T cell repertoires in ileal Crohn's disease (dated by TCRdb to the late 2010s). Libraries were constructed by the immunoSEQ multiplex PCR assay. Imported from immuneACCESS, the table was reduced by TCRdb to in-frame sequences with V and J called. These copies leave out some clones; in studies compared against another copy, an unresolved V gene accounts for under half, and the cause of the remainder is not known. This sample comprises approximately 15,000 clones, more than 55% of them detected only once. The ten largest clones add up to 5% to 5.5% of the sample. The sequencing input was ileal tissue. The receptor set was obtained from an adult with Crohn's disease.

The J gene is TRBJ1-2, the V gene TRBV6-5, with TRBD1 as a possible D gene (6 bases). The CDR3 consists of 13 residues. Germline V gene sequence: CDR1 MNHEY, CDR2 SVGAGI. Deletions cut 3 bases from V and 7 bases from J, with 12 bases between. In DNA form, the CDR3 reads TGTGCCAGCAGTTATGGGGGGGCGGGTGGCTACACCTTC. This encodes CASSYGGAGGYTF.

This clone was detected once. The gene calls are TRBV30 and TRBJ2-7; D ambiguous. The CDR3 extends over 11 amino acids. V was trimmed by 2 bases and J by 7 bases, leaving 9 bases between them. Germline assignment: CDR1 GTSNPN and CDR2 SVGIG (reference sequence). CDR3: CAWSTLGEQYF. The CDR3 DNA reads as TGTGCCTGGAGTACCCTAGGAGAGCAGTACTTC.

The chain has TRBV12-5 and TRBJ2-5; 11 bases fit TRBD2. The CDR3 extends over 13 amino acids. V trimming: 5 bases; J trimming: 7 bases; junction bases outside the gene matches: 3. Germline CDR1 is LGHNT and CDR2 is FRNRAP. CDR3 region: CASGLGTSGTQYF. Written as DNA, the CDR3 is TGTGCTAGTGGTCTAGGGACTAGCGGGACCCAGTACTTC.

The chain recombines TRBV2 with TRBJ2-5; D remains ambiguous. The J call may be mistaken, given a closer DNA end match to TRBJ2-7. The germline V gene encodes CDR1 SNHLY and CDR2 FYNNEI. The CDR3 covers 12 residues. This chain's CDR3 is CASREQRYEQYF. The CDR3 DNA sequence: TGTGCCAGCAGAGAGCAGAGGTACGAGCAGTACTTC.

This chain uses TRBV6-5 with TRBJ2-7; 15 bases are a match to TRBD2. The CDR3 spans 16 residues. The germline CDR1 and CDR2 sequences are MNHEY and SVGAGI. V dropped 2 bases and J dropped 3; count of bases not matched to a gene: 2. CDR3 bases: TGTGCCAGCAGTTACGGGGGACTAGCGGGGGGCTACGAGCAGTACTTC. Protein: CASSYGGLAGGYEQYF.

The V call is TRBV15, the J call TRBJ1-1; weak D call: TRBD1 (6 bases). Deletions cut 2 bases from V and 3 bases from J, with 16 bases between. Germline CDR1 is LNHNV and CDR2 is YYDKDF (reference sequence). CDR3 size: 16 residues. The CDR3 reads CATSRYRRGADTEAFF. As DNA, the CDR3 is TGTGCCACCAGCAGATATCGTCGGGGGGCAGACACTGAAGCTTTCTTT.

In this sample, this clone turned up a few times. The V gene is TRBV2, the J gene TRBJ1-5; D not certain. Trimming left V 6 bases short and J 0 bases short, with 12 bases between. Germline-derived CDR1 and CDR2 are SNHLY and FYNNEI. This CDR3 contains 15 residues. The CDR3 protein is CASRVTITSNQPQHF. The CDR3 region has the DNA TGTGCCAGCAGGGTGACAATTACTAGCAATCAGCCCCAGCATTTT.

This clone was observed a handful of times. The chain links TRBV5-4 to TRBJ2-1; 10 positions match TRBD2. V dropped 3 bases and J dropped 6; count of bases not matched to a gene: 6. CDR3 length equals 15 residues. The germline V gene encodes CDR1 SGHNT and CDR2 YYREEE (reference sequence). The CDR3 region is CASSSQAGGRNEQFF. The CDR3 bases are TGTGCCAGCAGCTCTCAAGCGGGAGGGCGCAATGAGCAGTTCTTC. The full variable domain, rest sourced from reference TRBV5-4 and TRBJ2-1, is ETGVTQSPTHLIKTRGQQVTLRCSSQSGHNTVSWYQQALGQGPQFIFQYYREEENGRGNFPPRFSGLQFPNYSSELNVNALELDDSALYLCASSSQAGGRNEQFFGPGTRLTVL.

This clone was recorded a few times. The rearrangement links TRBV29-1 to TRBJ1-4; 11 bases line up with TRBD1. J was trimmed by 7 bases and V by 7 bases; bases with no gene match: 5. The CDR3 has 13 residues. CDR1 SQVTM and CDR2 ANQGSEA come from the germline V gene. The CDR3 loop is CSASGQGGEKLFF. The CDR3 region has the DNA TGCAGCGCCTCGGGACAGGGGGGTGAAAAACTGTTTTTT.

This sequence joins TRBV19 and TRBJ2-2; TRBD2 aligns across 12 bases. Germline CDR1 reads LNHDA; CDR2 reads SQIVND (reference sequence). This CDR3 has 15 residues. The junction had 6 bases not matched to a gene; V was cut back by 6 bases and J by 7 bases. CDR3 coding DNA: TGTGCCAGTAGACGACTAGCGGGAGCGGTCGGGGAGCTGTTTTTT. It translates to CASRRLAGAVGELFF. The complete variable domain, with remaining parts taken from reference TRBV19 and TRBJ2-2, reads DGGITQSPKYLFRKEGQNVTLSCEQNLNHDAMYWYRQDPGQGLRLIYYSQIVNDFQKGDIAEGYSVSREKKESFPLTVTSAQKNPTAFYLCASRRLAGAVGELFFGEGSRLTVL.

V and J are TRBV23-1 and TRBJ2-2, with D possibly matching TRBD2 (5 bases). TRBV23-1 qualifies as an ORF whose function is uncertain. Trimming removed 8 bases from V and 0 bases from J, with 16 bases in between. The CDR3 sequence is 16 residues long. CDR3 region: CASRRRGPANTGELFF. DNA for the CDR3: TGCGCCAGCCGTAGACGAGGGCCGGCGAACACCGGGGAGCTGTTTTTT.

This chain uses TRBV6-1 with TRBJ2-6; 14 bases agree with TRBD2. The germline gives CDR1 MNHNS, CDR2 SASEGT. This CDR3 is built from 21 residues. V lost 1 base and J lost 0; bases outside the gene matches: 8. As DNA, the CDR3 is TGTGCCAGCAGTGAAGACGGGACTAGCGGGAGACTGGGCTCTGGGGCCAACGTCCTGACTTTC. This encodes CASSEDGTSGRLGSGANVLTF.

The CDR3 sequence: CASSAAGATNYGYTF. In DNA, the CDR3 is TGCGCCAGCTCTGCGGCGGGGGCCACTAACTATGGCTACACCTTC. The rearrangement uses TRBV5-1 and TRBJ1-2; maybe TRBD1 (6 bases). Trimming removed 7 bases from V and 0 bases from J, with 16 bases in between. CDR1 is SGHRS and CDR2 is YFSETQ in the germline V gene. There are 15 residues in the CDR3.

In its sample, this clone was seen a few times. The same CDR3 is also encoded by other DNA sequences in this sample. The chain couples TRBV11-2 to TRBJ1-1; TRBD1 is a possible D gene (6 bases). Germline CDR1 is SGHAT and CDR2 is FQNNGV. The V gene lost 3 bases and the J gene lost 1 base, with 6 bases spanning the gap. The CDR3 sequence is 13 residues long. CDR3 sequence: CASSLTGNTEAFF. For the CDR3, the DNA is TGTGCCAGCAGCTTGACAGGGAACACTGAAGCTTTCTTT.